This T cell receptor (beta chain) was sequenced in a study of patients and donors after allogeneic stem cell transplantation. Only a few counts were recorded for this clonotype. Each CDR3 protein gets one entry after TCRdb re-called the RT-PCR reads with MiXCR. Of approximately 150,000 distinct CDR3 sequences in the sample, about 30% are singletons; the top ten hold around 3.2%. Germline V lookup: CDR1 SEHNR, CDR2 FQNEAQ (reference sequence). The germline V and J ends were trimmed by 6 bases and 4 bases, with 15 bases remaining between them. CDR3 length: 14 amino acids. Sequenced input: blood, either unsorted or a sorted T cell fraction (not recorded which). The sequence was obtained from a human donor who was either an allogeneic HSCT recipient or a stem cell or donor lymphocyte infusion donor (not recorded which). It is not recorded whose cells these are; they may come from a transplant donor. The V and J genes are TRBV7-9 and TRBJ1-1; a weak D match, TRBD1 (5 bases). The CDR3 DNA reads TGTGCCAGCAGTTTTGGGACGGTCTCCACTGAAGCTTTCTTT. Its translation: CASSFGTVSTEAFF.